Detailed here is one T cell receptor (beta chain). No antigen is known for it. Every isolated RNA sample was fully reverse transcribed, so sequencing captured expressed TCRB transcripts. Using immunoSEQ multiplex PCR, the repertoire was profiled, and TCRdb retains in-frame clones only, with some absent. The sample includes 150,000 to 200,000 clones, around 8% of them seen just once. Germline-derived CDR1 and CDR2 are LNHDA and SQIVND (reference sequence). The CDR3 extends over 18 amino acids. Trimming at V came to 5 bases and at J to 4 bases, leaving 12 bases not matched to a gene. The data stem from a study of beta chain features in type 1 diabetes. Study-wide results and limits: HLA influence on TCRB rearrangement stayed unresolved here. Type 1 diabetes patients had TCRB CDR3s that were shorter (moderately but significantly so) in all four CD4+ subsets.

This receptor was obtained from a woman between 40 and 55 years old with type 1 diabetes. J is TRBJ2-6 and V is TRBV19; 9 nucleotides align to TRBD1. Sequences were obtained from central memory CD4+ T cells from blood. The CDR3 nucleotides read TGTGCCAGTAGTTCCCGGGACAGGGATCAGTCCGGGGCCAACGTCCTGACTTTC. Residues: CASSSRDRDQSGANVLTF.